These 23 T cell receptor beta chains share one sample of origin, sequenced in a study of blood T cell repertoires in COVID-19 (dated by TCRdb to the early 2020s). The library was obtained by the immunoSEQ multiplex PCR assay. Sourced from immuneACCESS, this table was stored by TCRdb with only in-frame sequences that have V and J called. A share of the clones is absent; for the studies checked, an unresolved V gene accounts for under half, and the remainder has no known explanation. The sample profile shows 210,000 or so clones; approximately 85% of them were found once. Clones ranked in the top ten supply 5.1% of the sample. Sequencing used peripheral blood. These receptors came from a man aged 45-65 years with COVID-19, enrolled during active disease.

The V gene is TRBV15, the J gene TRBJ2-7; 7 nucleotides agree with TRBD2. Trimming at V came to 0 bases and at J to 0 bases, leaving 11 bases not matched to a gene. The CDR3 length is 18 residues. The germline CDR1 and CDR2 sequences are LNHNV and YYDKDF (reference sequence). The CDR3 DNA reads TGTGCCACCAGCAGAGATCTGGGGAGGCGGGGGAGCTCCTACGAGCAGTACTTC. Translated, it gives CATSRDLGRRGSSYEQYF.

The chain couples TRBV4-1 to TRBJ1-4; D is unresolved. CDR3 length: 13 amino acids. Trimming removed 1 base at V and 8 bases at J, with 8 bases between. The V gene's germline CDR1 is MGHRA and CDR2 YSYEKL. The CDR3 loop is CASSQGLGEKLFF. The CDR3 nucleotides are TGCGCCAGCAGCCAAGGACTTGGAGAAAAACTGTTTTTT.

The genes are TRBV28 and TRBJ1-4; D is undetermined. The germline V and J ends were trimmed by 6 bases and 10 bases, with 6 bases remaining between them. In germline, CDR1 is MDHEN, CDR2 SYDVKM. CDR3 length: 10 amino acids. Here the CDR3 DNA reads TGTGCCAGCAGCTCAGGAAAACTGTTTTTT. Translating it yields CASSSGKLFF.

The chain uses TRBV6-1 and TRBJ2-3; a possible D gene is TRBD2 (6 bases). The germline V and J ends were trimmed by 6 bases and 6 bases, with 16 bases remaining between them. Germline V CDR1 and CDR2: MNHNS, SASEGT. This CDR3 is 14 amino acids long. This CDR3 is CASRWRDQKDTQYF. CDR3 sequence (DNA): TGTGCCAGCAGGTGGAGGGACCAAAAGGATACGCAGTATTTT.

With regard to this clone: At one end, the junction sequence differs from germline, possibly due to a read error. The CDR3 protein is CAWSSTRTGTQYF. CDR3 DNA sequence: TGTGCCTGGAGTTCGACCCGGACAGGTACGCAGTATTTT. The chain has TRBV30 and TRBJ2-3; 7 nucleotides line up with TRBD1. The CDR3 runs 13 residues. The germline gives CDR1 GTSNPN, CDR2 SVGIG (reference sequence). The variable domain in full, completed from reference TRBV30 and TRBJ2-3, reads SQTIHQWPATLVQPVGSPLSLECTVEGTSNPNLYWYRQAAGRGLQLLFYSVGIGQISSEVPQNLSASRPQDRQFILSSKKLLLSDSGFYLCAWSSTRTGTQYFGPGTRLTVL.

On this clone: The same CDR3 is also encoded by other DNA sequences in this sample. The chain carries TRBV18 and TRBJ2-7; 8 bases match TRBD1. Looked up from germline, CDR1 is KGHSH and CDR2 is LQKENI. The CDR3 has 14 residues. With V trimmed by 5 bases and J by 3 bases, 6 bases remained unmatched. The CDR3 sequence is CASSSGTGHYEQYF. Written as DNA, the CDR3 is TGTGCCAGCTCATCCGGGACAGGCCACTACGAGCAGTACTTC.

This clone showed up just a few times. The V call is TRBV13, the J call TRBJ1-2; D remains unclear. Germline V gene sequence: CDR1 PRHDT, CDR2 FYEKMQ (reference sequence). The CDR3 loop spans 13 amino acids. Trimming removed 6 bases at V and 5 bases at J, with 13 bases between. CDR3: CASSSDLMYGYTF. The CDR3 DNA sequence: TGTGCCAGCAGTTCGGACTTGATGTATGGCTACACCTTC.

The rearrangement links TRBV6-2 or TRBV6-3 to TRBJ1-1; D remains unclear. CDR3 size: 12 residues. The germline V and J ends were trimmed by 2 bases and 11 bases, with 12 bases remaining between them. CDR1 is MNHEY and CDR2 is SVGEGT in the germline V gene. The CDR3 DNA is TGTGCCAGCAGTTACCGGGGAATTGGGGCTTTCTTT. Its translation: CASSYRGIGAFF.

V gene TRBV27 combines with J gene TRBJ2-7, with 7 bases lining up with TRBD2. V was pared by 5 bases and J by 6 bases, with 7 bases of the junction left unmatched. From germline, CDR1 is MNHEY and CDR2 SMNVEV (reference sequence). The CDR3 contains 13 residues. The CDR3 is CASSRTSAVEQYF. The CDR3 region has the DNA TGTGCCAGCAGTAGGACTAGTGCGGTCGAGCAGTACTTC.

The chain recombines TRBV29-1 with TRBJ1-2; 7 bases map to TRBD1. Germline V gene data show CDR1 as SQVTM and CDR2 as ANQGSEA. The CDR3 runs to 14 residues. Trimming removed 7 bases from V and 0 bases from J; junction bases left unmatched: 8. The CDR3 DNA is TGCAGCGACTCCCCGGGACAGACTAACTATGGCTACACCTTC. Translated: CSDSPGQTNYGYTF.

The chain uses TRBV14 and TRBJ2-7; D is perhaps TRBD1 (5 bases). V shed 0 bases and J shed 6 bases, with 15 bases lying between them. CDR1 SGHDN and CDR2 FVKESK come from the germline V gene. This CDR3 has 15 amino acids. CDR3 amino acids: CASSQDIQGRPEQYF. CDR3 sequence (DNA): TGTGCCAGCAGCCAAGATATCCAGGGAAGGCCCGAGCAGTACTTC.

The J gene is TRBJ2-7, the V gene TRBV7-8; D uncertain. The CDR3 runs to 16 residues. In germline, CDR1 is SGHVS, CDR2 FQNEAQ. V was cut by 1 base and J by 6 bases, with 19 bases left in between. The DNA for the CDR3 is TGTGCCAGCAGCTTAGGTATCCAGACGCCTCCGGGCGAGCAGTACTTC. Translating it yields CASSLGIQTPPGEQYF.

The CDR3 bases are TGTGCCAGCAGCTTGGTTGCTGACAGACCCTACGAGCAGTACTTC. This codes for CASSLVADRPYEQYF. This sequence joins TRBV5-8 and TRBJ2-7, with D maybe TRBD1 (5 bases). The ends were cut back, 0 bases at V and 2 bases at J, with 12 bases in the middle. The length of the CDR3 is 15 residues. Germline CDR1 reads SGHTS; CDR2 reads YDEGEE.

This rearrangement joins TRBV6-5 to TRBJ1-2; perhaps TRBD1 as D (6 bases). Germline values: CDR1 MNHEY, CDR2 SVGAGI. The CDR3 consists of 13 residues. V was cut by 6 bases and J by 7 bases, with 15 bases left in between. The CDR3 region has the DNA TGTGCCAGCAGAGAGCTGACAGGACGTGGCTACACCTTC. This translates into CASRELTGRGYTF.

The CDR3 DNA reads TGTGCCAGCAGTGAGGCAGCGGGGTCCCTCTCCTACGAGCAGTACTTC. It encodes CASSEAAGSLSYEQYF. This chain joins TRBV6-1 and TRBJ2-7; TRBD2 aligns across 7 bases. With 3 bases clipped from V and 0 bases from J, the junction kept 8 bases outside the gene matches. The length of the CDR3 is 16 residues. Germline V gene lookup returns CDR1 MNHNS and CDR2 SASEGT.

The chain is built from TRBV7-8 and TRBJ2-1, with a tentative D call TRBD1 (6 bases). The length of the CDR3 is 16 residues. With 5 bases removed from V and 5 bases from J, the gap between germline ends came to 19 bases. Per the germline V gene, CDR1 is SGHVS and CDR2 is FQNEAQ. The CDR3 loop is CASSTRGFRGDNEQFF. DNA of the CDR3: TGTGCCAGCAGCACGAGGGGGTTCAGGGGAGACAATGAGCAGTTCTTC.

This clone appeared a few times. This chain connects TRBV7-9 to TRBJ1-1; the D gene is possibly TRBD1 (5 bases). V lost 4 bases, J lost 5 bases, and 20 bases lay in between. The CDR3 has 16 amino acids. Germline V gives CDR1 SEHNR, CDR2 FQNEAQ (reference sequence). CDR3 DNA: TGTGCCAGCAGCTCTACGTACAGGAAAATGGGTACTGAAGCTTTCTTT. Translation: CASSSTYRKMGTEAFF. Supplemented by reference TRBV7-9 and TRBJ1-1, the full variable domain reads DTGVSQNPRHKITKRGQNVTFRCDPISEHNRLYWYRQTLGQGPEFLTYFQNEAQLEKSRLLSDRFSAERPKGSFSTLEIQRTEQGDSAMYLCASSSTYRKMGTEAFFGQGTRLTVV.

V gene TRBV20-1 combines with J gene TRBJ2-3; 7 nucleotides line up with TRBD2. The CDR3 consists of 17 residues. Trimming cost V 3 bases and J 0 bases; bases outside gene matches: 12. Germline CDR1 DFQATT, CDR2 SNEGSKA (reference sequence). The CDR3 region has the DNA TGCAGTGCTAGTAATTGGCGGGGGTCGAAAAGCACAGATACGCAGTATTTT. Translating gives CSASNWRGSKSTDTQYF.

V usage is TRBV5-6 and J usage is TRBJ1-2; 7 nucleotides match TRBD1. Germline lookup yields CDR1 SGHDT and CDR2 YYEEEE. This CDR3 has 15 amino acids. J lost 0 bases, V lost 4 bases, and 6 bases had no gene match. CDR3 amino acids: CASSLNRGTNYGYTF. The CDR3, as DNA: TGTGCCAGCAGCCTGAACAGGGGAACTAACTATGGCTACACCTTC.

The chain employs TRBV5-8 and TRBJ1-5; D is uncertain. The CDR3 length is 16 residues. The germline CDR1 and CDR2 sequences are SGHTS and YDEGEE. V was pared by 1 base and J by 0 bases, with 11 bases between. The DNA of the CDR3 is TGTGCCAGCAGCTTGTGGGCACCTTTTAGCAATCAGCCCCAGCATTTT. Its translation: CASSLWAPFSNQPQHF.

The chain links TRBV27 to TRBJ2-1; D unresolved. The V end lost 6 bases, the J end lost 6 bases, and 9 bases lay between the germline ends. Germline values: CDR1 MNHEY, CDR2 SMNVEV (reference sequence). The CDR3 covers 12 residues. The CDR3 bases are TGTGCCAGCAGGAACGCGCCCAATGAGCAGTTCTTC. The encoded protein is CASRNAPNEQFF.

The genes are TRBV6-5 and TRBJ1-2; D unresolved. The CDR3 covers 14 residues. Germline-derived CDR1 and CDR2 are MNHEY and SVGAGI. V was clipped by 0 bases and J by 1 base, with 6 bases between them. This chain's CDR3 is CASSYSSLNYGYTF. As DNA, the CDR3 is TGTGCCAGCAGTTACTCGAGCCTTAACTATGGCTACACCTTC.

The chain employs TRBV13 and TRBJ2-5, with a tentative D call TRBD2 (6 bases). The V end lost 5 bases, the J end lost 1 base, and 20 bases lay between the germline ends. CDR1 is PRHDT and CDR2 is FYEKMQ in the germline V gene (reference sequence). The CDR3 loop spans 17 amino acids. The CDR3 loop reads CASSARGLPSLQETQYF. As DNA, the CDR3 is TGTGCCAGCAGCGCGCGAGGACTACCGTCCCTCCAAGAGACCCAGTACTTC.